Shown below are 27 T cell receptor beta chains from a single sample sequenced in a study of cytomegalovirus exposure and HLA in healthy donors. PCR employed 60 Vbeta and 13 Jbeta primers. Libraries were prepared by immunoSEQ multiplex PCR; TCRdb keeps only in-frame clonotypes and omits some of them. Among tens of thousands of clones listed, approximately 84% were seen once. Sequenced material: PBMCs. These receptors came from a girl aged 2 to 10 in good health and CMV-seropositive.

The gene calls are TRBV6-1 and TRBJ2-7; TRBD2 aligns across 11 bases. This CDR3 region has 15 residues. The V gene end was trimmed by 3 bases and the J gene end by 2 bases; junction bases not matched to a gene: 3. In germline, CDR1 is MNHNS, CDR2 SASEGT. CDR3 loop: CASSEETSGTYEQYF. In nucleotides, the CDR3 is TGTGCCAGCAGTGAGGAGACTAGCGGGACCTACGAGCAGTACTTC.

This clone was counted only a few times. The rearrangement links TRBV5-6 to TRBJ2-1; 9 positions agree with TRBD2. This CDR3 contains 14 residues. CDR1 and CDR2 (germline): SGHDT, YYEEEE. After removal of 4 bases from V and 7 bases from J, the junction contained 6 bases not matched to a gene. The CDR3: CASSELAGVNEQFF. The CDR3 region has the DNA TGTGCCAGCAGCGAACTAGCGGGCGTTAATGAGCAGTTCTTC.

V usage is TRBV30 and J usage is TRBJ2-7, with TRBD1 identical over 8 bases. Trimming at V came to 5 bases and at J to 4 bases, leaving 10 bases not matched to a gene. The CDR3 has 14 amino acids. The germline CDR1 and CDR2 sequences are GTSNPN and SVGIG (reference sequence). DNA for the CDR3: TGTGCCTGGGGAAACCAGGGGGCGCGTTACGAGCAGTACTTC. This encodes CAWGNQGARYEQYF.

The J gene is TRBJ2-3, the V gene TRBV9, with 9 positions matching TRBD2. The CDR3 totals 16 residues. V trimming: 4 bases; J trimming: 0 bases; junction bases outside the gene matches: 6. Germline CDR1 reads SGDLS; CDR2 reads YYNGEE. The CDR3: CASSSRLAASTDTQYF. As DNA, the CDR3 is TGTGCCAGCAGCTCCCGACTAGCGGCAAGCACAGATACGCAGTATTTT.

The chain couples TRBV7-4 to TRBJ1-1; 8 positions agree with TRBD1. Germline lookup yields CDR1 SGHVT and CDR2 SQSDAQ. V gave up 6 bases and J gave up 3 bases; unmatched junction bases: 18. The CDR3 length is 18 residues. In DNA, the CDR3 is TGTGCCAGCAGACTTCAGGGGACAGGAGCGGGGGGGGACACTGAAGCTTTCTTT. This sequence encodes CASRLQGTGAGGDTEAFF.

The chain employs TRBV7-9 and TRBJ2-7, with 7 bases lining up with TRBD1. The V gene's germline CDR1 is SEHNR and CDR2 FQNEAQ (reference sequence). The CDR3 has 12 residues. The V gene end was trimmed by 6 bases and the J gene end by 6 bases; junction bases not matched to a gene: 5. The CDR3: CASSRNRGEQYF. In DNA, the CDR3 is TGTGCCAGCAGTCGTAACAGGGGCGAGCAGTACTTC.

The chain carries TRBV28 and TRBJ2-1, with 10 bases fitting TRBD2. The CDR3 totals 14 residues. From germline, CDR1 is MDHEN and CDR2 SYDVKM. The ends lost 6 bases at V and 5 bases at J; junction bases unmatched: 4. CDR3 DNA sequence: TGTGCCAGCAGCAAACTAGCGGGAAACAATGAGCAGTTCTTC. Translated, it gives CASSKLAGNNEQFF.

The chain recombines TRBV2 with TRBJ1-5; 8 bases are shared with TRBD1. Germline lookup yields CDR1 SNHLY and CDR2 FYNNEI. This CDR3 is 15 amino acids long. Trimming removed 8 bases from V and 4 bases from J; junction bases left unmatched: 10. The CDR3 loop is CASQWDRSANQPQHF. As DNA, the CDR3 is TGTGCCAGCCAGTGGGACAGGAGTGCAAATCAGCCCCAGCATTTT.

The chain uses TRBV4-2 and TRBJ2-2; TRBD2 matches 11 bases. The CDR3 length is 19 residues. Trimming at V came to 1 base and at J to 3 bases, leaving 10 bases not matched to a gene. Per the germline V gene, CDR1 is LGHNA and CDR2 is YNFKEQ. CDR3 amino acids: CASSQGTGGTSGYTGELFF. The CDR3 nucleotides read TGTGCCAGCAGCCAAGGAACAGGAGGGACTAGCGGATACACCGGGGAGCTGTTTTTT.

The rearrangement links TRBV19 to TRBJ1-2, with 8 bases lining up with TRBD1. The CDR3 contains 16 residues. V lost 3 bases to trimming and J lost 8 bases; unmatched junction nucleotides: 14. Germline CDR1 is LNHDA and CDR2 is SQIVND (reference sequence). The CDR3 loop reads CASSMTPDRDRTGYTF. The CDR3 DNA follows: TGTGCCAGTAGTATGACCCCGGACAGGGATCGGACAGGCTACACCTTC.

This clone showed up just once. The J gene is TRBJ1-1, the V gene TRBV4-1; D perhaps matches TRBD1 (6 bases). CDR1 is MGHRA, CDR2 YSYEKL, per germline. V lost 2 bases to trimming and J lost 2 bases, with 9 bases between them. The CDR3 totals 14 residues. This chain's CDR3 is CASSQLGQNTEAFF. In DNA form, the CDR3 reads TGCGCCAGCAGCCAACTGGGACAAAACACTGAAGCTTTCTTT.

The chain is built from TRBV6-6 and TRBJ1-1; D might be TRBD1 (6 bases). The CDR3 is 13 residues long. Trimming left V 7 bases short and J 2 bases short, with 11 bases between. Looked up from germline, CDR1 is MNHNY and CDR2 is SVGAGI (reference sequence). The CDR3 region has the DNA TGTGCCAGCACTGGGGGCCTTAACACTGAAGCTTTCTTT. Residues: CASTGGLNTEAFF.

This chain uses TRBV2 with TRBJ2-5; TRBD2 aligns across 8 bases. This CDR3 has 13 residues. Losses at the gene ends were 6 bases for V and 4 bases for J; bases not matched to a gene: 4. Looked up from germline, CDR1 is SNHLY and CDR2 is FYNNEI. CDR3 amino acids: CASSGGVGETQYF. CDR3 coding DNA: TGTGCCAGCAGCGGGGGGGTAGGAGAGACCCAGTACTTC.

The chain carries TRBV11-2 and TRBJ1-2; 7 bases agree with TRBD1. After removal of 6 bases from V and 4 bases from J, the junction contained 8 bases not matched to a gene. The CDR3 is 14 residues long. Germline V gives CDR1 SGHAT, CDR2 FQNNGV. The CDR3 DNA reads as TGTGCCAGCAGTCGACAGGGTGAGACCTATGGCTACACCTTC. Translation: CASSRQGETYGYTF. The full variable domain, rest sourced from reference TRBV11-2 and TRBJ1-2, is EAGVAQSPRYKIIEKRQSVAFWCNPISGHATLYWYQQILGQGPKLLIQFQNNGVVDDSQLPKDRFSAERLKGVDSTLKIQPAKLEDSAVYLCASSRQGETYGYTFGSGTRLTVV.

This clone was seen once. This CDR3 is CASSPPPGLAYSTDTQYF. CDR3 in DNA: TGTGCCAGCAGCCCCCCTCCCGGACTAGCGTATAGCACAGATACGCAGTATTTT. The chain carries TRBV7-9 and TRBJ2-3, with 9 positions matching TRBD2. After removal of 5 bases from V and 0 bases from J, the junction contained 12 bases not matched to a gene. Germline lookup yields CDR1 SEHNR and CDR2 FQNEAQ (reference sequence). This CDR3 region has 18 residues.

The chain carries TRBV20-1 and TRBJ2-7; no definite D call. The CDR3 runs to 11 residues. The germline V gene has CDR1 DFQATT and CDR2 SNEGSKA (reference sequence). V was shortened by 1 base and J by 4 bases, with 5 bases between the two germline ends. CDR3 nucleotide sequence: TGCAGTGCTAGAGTAAATTACGAGCAGTACTTC. Translation gives CSARVNYEQYF.

This chain uses TRBV28 with TRBJ2-7; a weak D match, TRBD1 (5 bases). The germline V and J ends were trimmed by 5 bases and 2 bases, with 19 bases remaining between them. Per the germline V gene, CDR1 is MDHEN and CDR2 is SYDVKM. The CDR3 has 16 amino acids. CDR3 DNA sequence: TGTGCCAGCAGTCGCCCCGACAGCCTGATCCCCTACGAGCAGTACTTC. It specifies CASSRPDSLIPYEQYF.

The chain has TRBV7-9 and TRBJ1-1; the match to TRBD1 covers 8 bases. The CDR3 totals 12 residues. J gave up 7 bases and V 4 bases, and 2 bases lay outside the gene matches. Germline V gene data show CDR1 as SEHNR and CDR2 as FQNEAQ (reference sequence). Written as DNA, the CDR3 is TGTGCCAGCAGCTCAGGGGGCCATGAAGCTTTCTTT. Its translation is CASSSGGHEAFF.

The V and J genes are TRBV6-6 and TRBJ2-1; D possibly corresponds to TRBD1 (5 bases). CDR3 length: 13 residues. The germline V gene encodes CDR1 MNHNY and CDR2 SVGAGI (reference sequence). The V gene lost 5 bases and the J gene lost 9 bases, with 14 bases spanning the gap. CDR3 residues: CASSQGVVAEQFF. The CDR3 bases are TGTGCCAGCAGTCAAGGGGTGGTGGCTGAGCAGTTCTTC.

This sequence joins TRBV6-1 and TRBJ1-4; D is uncertain. The end of the DNA is better explained by TRBJ2-2, so the J call may be wrong. CDR1 is MNHNS, CDR2 SASEGT, per germline. The CDR3 sequence is 12 residues long. CDR3 DNA sequence: TGTGCCAGCAGAACTCCGACAGGGGAGCTGTTTTTT. Translating it yields CASRTPTGELFF.

The gene calls are TRBV7-2 and TRBJ2-1, with 14 nucleotides matching TRBD2. This CDR3 comprises 15 residues. Germline V lookup: CDR1 SGHTA, CDR2 FQGNSA. The junction had 3 bases not matched to a gene; V was cut back by 5 bases and J by 6 bases. This CDR3 is CASSTGLAGVNEQFF. The CDR3 bases are TGTGCCAGCAGCACGGGACTAGCGGGAGTCAATGAGCAGTTCTTC.

The genes are TRBV4-1 and TRBJ2-5; D remains unclear. The CDR3 has 15 amino acids. From germline, CDR1 is MGHRA and CDR2 YSYEKL. V dropped 1 base and J dropped 1 base, with 10 bases sitting between them. CDR3 residues: CASSQVQETQETQYF. The CDR3 bases are TGCGCCAGCAGCCAAGTGCAGGAAACCCAAGAGACCCAGTACTTC.

The CDR3 coding sequence is TGTGCCAGCAGCTTCCCGGGAGCCAATCAGCCCCAGCATTTT. It specifies CASSFPGANQPQHF. The chain links TRBV7-9 to TRBJ1-5; D uncertain. CDR1 and CDR2 from the germline V gene are SEHNR and FQNEAQ (reference sequence). The length of the CDR3 is 14 residues. Trimming removed 3 bases from V and 3 bases from J, with 9 bases in between.

This sequence joins TRBV21-1 and TRBJ2-3; the table's D call TRBD1 went unverified against the DNA. TRBV21-1 is classified as a pseudogene. This CDR3 is 16 amino acids long. The CDR3 here is CASSKGGQGLTDTQYF. DNA for the CDR3: TGTGCCAGCAGCAAAGGGGGACAGGGACTCACAGATACGCAGTATTTT.

The V call is TRBV5-1, the J call TRBJ1-3, with 7 bases that match TRBD1. CDR3 length: 17 amino acids. V shed 1 base and J 3 bases; nucleotides not matched to a gene: 10. Per germline, CDR1 SGHRS and CDR2 YFSETQ. The CDR3: CASSLNKGTDSGNTIYF. In nucleotides, the CDR3 is TGCGCCAGCAGCTTGAATAAAGGGACAGATAGTGGAAACACCATATATTTT.

This chain uses TRBV5-1 with TRBJ2-1, with 9 nucleotides matching TRBD1. The trim removed 6 bases at V and 8 bases at J, leaving 9 bases unmatched. The CDR3 has 14 amino acids. Germline-derived CDR1 and CDR2 are SGHRS and YFSETQ. CDR3 region: CASKGTGFGHEQFF. Written as DNA, the CDR3 is TGCGCCAGCAAAGGGACAGGGTTCGGCCATGAGCAGTTCTTC.

This sequence joins TRBV7-2 and TRBJ2-2; 9 positions agree with TRBD2. The CDR3 spans 14 residues. Germline V lookup: CDR1 SGHTA, CDR2 FQGNSA. V gave up 6 bases and J gave up 7 bases; unmatched junction bases: 6. The CDR3 DNA is TGTGCCAGCAGTAGCGGGAGTGGGATCGGGGAGCTGTTTTTT. As protein: CASSSGSGIGELFF.